The rows below give T cell receptor beta chains drawn from one sample of a study of shared clonotypes between healthy human individuals. Sequencing was performed with immunoSEQ multiplex PCR; in TCRdb, only in-frame clones are kept and a portion is missing. The repertoire holds more than 2 million clones, 85% to 95% seen once, with around 1.7% in the top ten. Sequenced material: naive CD8+ T cells from PBMCs. Receptor source: a man younger than 35 in good health. Some clones in this sample may be carry-over from other donors' samples. The CDR3 runs from the conserved cysteine through the conserved F or W. D genes are given only for firm matches.

J gene: TRBJ2-4
D gene: .
V gene: TRBV9
CDR3 protein: CASSSRTENIQYF
CDR3 DNA: TGTGCCAGCAGCTCCCGGACAGAAAACATTCAGTACTTC

J gene: TRBJ2-7
D gene: .
V gene: TRBV5-4
CDR3 protein: CASSLGTYEQYF
CDR3 DNA: TGTGCCAGCAGCTTAGGGACTTACGAGCAGTACTTC

J gene: TRBJ2-1
D gene: .
V gene: TRBV7-3
CDR3 protein: CASSLTGGVSSYNEQFF
CDR3 DNA: TGTGCCAGCAGCTTAACGGGTGGCGTAAGCTCCTACAATGAGCAGTTCTTC

J gene: TRBJ1-1
D gene: .
V gene: TRBV30
CDR3 protein: CAWSEGGEAFF
CDR3 DNA: TGTGCCTGGAGTGAGGGCGGTGAAGCTTTCTTT

J gene: TRBJ2-1
D gene: .
V gene: TRBV27
CDR3 protein: CASSVGPRQSYFYNEQFF
CDR3 DNA: TGTGCCAGCAGTGTAGGGCCGCGTCAGAGTTATTTCTACAATGAGCAGTTCTTC

J gene: TRBJ2-1
D gene: .
V gene: TRBV11-1
CDR3 protein: CASSLAGGWNEQFF
CDR3 DNA: TGTGCCAGCAGCTTAGCGGGTGGGTGGAATGAGCAGTTCTTC

J gene: TRBJ1-1
D gene: .
V gene: TRBV21-1
CDR3 protein: CASSKERTSLGNTEAFF
CDR3 DNA: TGTGCCAGCAGCAAAGAAAGGACTTCGCTGGGTAACACTGAAGCTTTCTTT

J gene: TRBJ2-7
D gene: .
V gene: TRBV7-9
CDR3 protein: CASSFGVYEQYF
CDR3 DNA: TGTGCCAGCAGCTTTGGAGTCTACGAGCAGTACTTC

J gene: TRBJ2-1
D gene: .
V gene: TRBV7-9
CDR3 protein: CASSPSIYRANEQFF
CDR3 DNA: TGTGCCAGCAGCCCCAGCATCTACAGGGCCAATGAGCAGTTCTTC

J gene: TRBJ2-1
D gene: TRBD2
V gene: TRBV2
CDR3 protein: CASSTSGRVDEQFF
CDR3 DNA: TGTGCCAGCAGCACTAGCGGGAGGGTCGATGAGCAGTTCTTC

J gene: TRBJ2-1
D gene: .
V gene: TRBV19
CDR3 protein: CASSRLSMGEQFF
CDR3 DNA: TGTGCCAGTAGTAGACTGAGTATGGGTGAGCAGTTCTTC

J gene: TRBJ1-1
D gene: .
V gene: TRBV7-9
CDR3 protein: CASSSTKISIDGTEAFF
CDR3 DNA: TGTGCCAGCAGCTCTACCAAAATTTCCATCGACGGCACTGAAGCTTTCTTT

J gene: TRBJ2-5
D gene: TRBD2
V gene: TRBV11-3
CDR3 protein: CASSLVGLGETQYF
CDR3 DNA: TGTGCCAGCAGCTTAGTGGGACTAGGGGAGACCCAGTACTTC

J gene: TRBJ1-3
D gene: TRBD1
V gene: TRBV27
CDR3 protein: CASSLYPDRLSGNTIYF
CDR3 DNA: TGTGCCAGCAGTTTATACCCGGACAGGCTCTCTGGAAACACCATATATTTT

J gene: TRBJ2-3
D gene: .
V gene: TRBV19
CDR3 protein: CASSIVTGGSTDTQYF
CDR3 DNA: TGTGCCAGTAGTATAGTCACCGGCGGCAGCACAGATACGCAGTATTTT

J gene: TRBJ2-2
D gene: .
V gene: TRBV27
CDR3 protein: CASSLRDSRNTGELFF
CDR3 DNA: TGTGCCAGCAGTTTGCGGGACAGCAGGAACACCGGGGAGCTGTTTTTT

J gene: TRBJ1-4
D gene: TRBD1
V gene: TRBV4-1
CDR3 protein: CASSPDRVVKLFF
CDR3 DNA: TGCGCCAGCAGCCCCGACAGGGTGGTGAAACTGTTTTTT

J gene: TRBJ2-1
D gene: .
V gene: TRBV27
CDR3 protein: CASSLSPAQGRIGEQFF
CDR3 DNA: TGTGCCAGCAGTTTATCCCCGGCACAGGGTCGCATCGGTGAGCAGTTCTTC

J gene: TRBJ2-3
D gene: TRBD2
V gene: TRBV15
CDR3 protein: CATSRVPREATPDTQYF
CDR3 DNA: TGTGCCACCAGCAGAGTTCCGCGGGAGGCTACCCCAGATACGCAGTATTTT

J gene: TRBJ1-1
D gene: .
V gene: TRBV27
CDR3 protein: CASNVVGVGTEAFF
CDR3 DNA: TGTGCCAGCAACGTGGTGGGGGTAGGGACTGAAGCTTTCTTT

J gene: TRBJ2-7
D gene: .
V gene: TRBV6-1
CDR3 protein: CASSEFGGNYEQYF
CDR3 DNA: TGTGCCAGCAGTGAATTCGGAGGAAACTACGAGCAGTACTTC

J gene: TRBJ2-7
D gene: TRBD2
V gene: TRBV4-2
CDR3 protein: CASSQGPGLAIHEQYF
CDR3 DNA: TGTGCCAGCAGCCAAGGGCCGGGACTAGCGATCCACGAGCAGTACTTC

J gene: TRBJ2-7
D gene: .
V gene: TRBV6-4
CDR3 protein: CASSPHRAALFYEQYF
CDR3 DNA: TGTGCCAGCAGTCCCCACAGGGCCGCCTTATTCTACGAGCAGTACTTC

J gene: TRBJ1-4
D gene: .
V gene: TRBV7-9
CDR3 protein: CASSPAGPRNEKLFF
CDR3 DNA: TGTGCCAGCAGCCCCGCGGGACCGAGAAATGAAAAACTGTTTTTT

J gene: TRBJ2-2
D gene: .
V gene: TRBV29-1
CDR3 protein: CSAGWTGELFF
CDR3 DNA: TGCAGCGCCGGTTGGACCGGGGAGCTGTTTTTT